Each of the 12 T cell receptor beta chains below was sequenced from the same sample in a study of blood T cells in healthy people across ages. The second PCR ran about 6 to 11 cycles with a sample-barcoded 5' primer and J-beta primers. TCRdb reprocessed the 5' RACE reads with MiXCR, giving one entry per CDR3 protein. The sample includes more than 900,000 distinct CDR3 sequences, 25% seen only once; the top ten take approximately 0.79%. These sequences were also reported in another study, on T cells of mothers and their children.

The source material was blood. The receptors were gathered from a girl aged 2-10 years in good health.

The table lists this clonotype with a few counts. The chain links TRBV27 to TRBJ2-5; D is ambiguous. V shed 5 bases and J shed 0 bases, with 7 bases lying between them. The CDR3 runs 13 residues. Per germline, CDR1 MNHEY and CDR2 SMNVEV (reference sequence). CDR3 DNA: TGTGCCAGCAGTCTCCACCACCAAGAGACCCAGTACTTC. Its translation: CASSLHHQETQYF.

In its sample, this clonotype was seen many times. The V gene is TRBV6-2 or TRBV6-3, the J gene TRBJ2-5; the match to TRBD2 covers 7 bases. The germline gives CDR1 MNHEY, CDR2 SVGEGT. The V and J ends lost 6 bases and 5 bases, in that order; junction bases with no gene match: 6. This CDR3 comprises 13 residues. Here the CDR3 DNA reads TGTGCCAGCAGAGGACTAGTCCGGGAGACCCAGTACTTC. It codes for CASRGLVRETQYF.

This clonotype came up a few times. The CDR3 reads CSVVGGVNEQYF. For the CDR3, the DNA is TGCAGCGTTGTAGGGGGGGTTAACGAGCAGTACTTC. The rearrangement uses TRBV29-1 and TRBJ2-7; tentative D call: TRBD2 (7 bases). Germline V lookup: CDR1 SQVTM, CDR2 ANQGSEA. This CDR3 contains 12 residues. V dropped 4 bases and J dropped 5 bases, with 12 bases sitting between them.

This clonotype has more than one count but fewer than ten. The chain combines TRBV27 with TRBJ2-1, with 10 bases matching TRBD2. Germline CDR1 reads MNHEY; CDR2 reads SMNVEV (reference sequence). The CDR3 totals 14 residues. J gave up 4 bases and V 6 bases, and 3 bases lay outside the gene matches. CDR3 protein: CASRLAGSYNEQFF. The CDR3 nucleotides are TGTGCCAGCAGACTAGCGGGGAGTTACAATGAGCAGTTCTTC.

The gene calls are TRBV7-2 and TRBJ2-7; 8 bases agree with TRBD2. Germline-derived CDR1 and CDR2 are SGHTA and FQGNSA. The CDR3 contains 12 residues. The V gene end was trimmed by 6 bases and the J gene end by 6 bases; junction bases not matched to a gene: 4. CDR3 region: CASRTAGGEQYF. In nucleotides, the CDR3 is TGTGCCAGCAGGACCGCGGGGGGCGAGCAGTACTTC.

The chain employs TRBV4-1 and TRBJ1-2; weak D call: TRBD1 (5 bases). V was shortened by 2 bases and J by 4 bases, with 11 bases between the two germline ends. The germline V gene encodes CDR1 MGHRA and CDR2 YSYEKL. This CDR3 has 14 amino acids. Here the CDR3 reads CASSQPRDRYGYTF. In DNA form, the CDR3 reads TGCGCCAGCAGCCAACCCAGGGACCGCTATGGCTACACCTTC.

This clonotype turned up a few times. This chain uses TRBV28 with TRBJ2-7, with D unresolved. Germline V gene sequence: CDR1 MDHEN, CDR2 SYDVKM. This CDR3 comprises 14 residues. The V and J ends lost 3 bases and 0 bases respectively, with 9 bases between them. CDR3 protein: CASSFDIPSYEQYF. DNA of the CDR3: TGTGCCAGCAGTTTCGACATCCCCTCCTACGAGCAGTACTTC.

This clonotype was seen more than once but under ten times. This chain links TRBV5-1 with TRBJ1-3; D uncertain. CDR1 is SGHRS and CDR2 is YFSETQ in the germline V gene. The V gene lost 4 bases and the J gene lost 8 bases, with 16 bases spanning the gap. The CDR3 has 14 residues. The CDR3 nucleotides are TGCGCCAGCAGCCTTGGACTCGGCGGGGACACCATATATTTT. Amino acids: CASSLGLGGDTIYF.

This chain links TRBV11-1 with TRBJ1-2, with D uncertain. This CDR3 contains 13 residues. Trimming pared 6 bases from V and 3 bases from J, leaving 11 bases between. Per germline, CDR1 SGHAT and CDR2 FQDESV (reference sequence). DNA of the CDR3: TGTGCCAGCAGTTCCGACTACGACTATGGCTACACCTTC. Its protein is CASSSDYDYGYTF.

This clonotype was detected only a few times. The chain uses TRBV28 and TRBJ2-7; 12 nucleotides align to TRBD2. Trimming removed 6 bases from V and 4 bases from J; junction bases left unmatched: 4. This CDR3 is 14 amino acids long. Germline CDR1 and CDR2: MDHEN and SYDVKM. CDR3 bases: TGTGCCAGCAGGCTAGCGGGAGGGACTTACGAGCAGTACTTC. Translating gives CASRLAGGTYEQYF.

The chain links TRBV7-6 to TRBJ1-3; 10 nucleotides line up with TRBD1. The CDR3 is 16 amino acids. V lost 4 bases and J lost 3; bases outside the gene matches: 6. The germline CDR1 and CDR2 sequences are SGHVS and FNYEAQ. CDR3: CASSSRQGAGGNTIYF. The CDR3 DNA sequence: TGTGCCAGCAGCTCTAGACAGGGGGCAGGTGGAAACACCATATATTTT.

The table lists this clonotype with a few counts. The chain is built from TRBV25-1 and TRBJ1-2; possible D gene TRBD1, 5 bases. The CDR3 length is 12 residues. Germline V gene data show CDR1 as MGHDK and CDR2 as SYGVNS. The V end was cut by 3 bases, the J end by 5 bases, with 7 bases between. The CDR3 DNA follows: TGTGCCAGCAGTGAGTGGGGGTATGGCTACACCTTC. It is translated as CASSEWGYGYTF.